This TCR beta chain was retrieved from a study of blood T cell repertoires in COVID-19. For the study at large: T cells, B-cell-depleted T cells, or PBMCs supplied cDNA or gDNA.

In the authors' workflow: Estimated nucleated cell counts came from reference gene primer amplification. The protocol was immunoSEQ multiplex PCR, while the TCRdb copy is restricted to in-frame clones and leaves out a portion. V, J and clone size were drawn from that table, and D and trimming were deduced from the DNA. Of some 220,000 clones listed, less than 90% are singletons. Germline CDR1 is SGHAT and CDR2 is FQNNGV. The V and J ends lost 1 base and 1 base respectively, with 17 bases between them. CDR3 length: 18 amino acids. The receptor comes from a woman in her twenties or thirties who had recovered from COVID-19. The rearrangement links TRBV11-2 to TRBJ2-1, with D perhaps TRBD2 (6 bases). The sequencing sample was made of PBMCs or T cells enriched from blood (not recorded which). The chain's CDR3 is CASSLVWAGSGSYNEQFF. CDR3 DNA: TGTGCCAGCAGCTTAGTCTGGGCGGGGTCAGGGTCCTACAATGAGCAGTTCTTC.